This entry features one T cell receptor (beta chain) sequence. Some clones are missing from TCRdb's copy, which holds only in-frame ones; the method was immunoSEQ multiplex PCR. Here the sample spans under 250,000 clones, 65% to 85% being singletons. This CDR3 is built from 14 residues. Germline-derived CDR1 and CDR2 are SGDLS and YYNGEE. Trimming removed 5 bases from V and 6 bases from J; junction bases left unmatched: 7. The data were taken from a study of blood T cell repertoires in COVID-19. Membership in each cohort depended on participant-reported clinical history. In Cohort 3, a recovered donor had either two negative PCRs, clearance, or symptom resolution.

This chain links TRBV9 with TRBJ2-2, with 7 bases aligning to TRBD1. The material sequenced was PBMCs or T cells enriched from blood (not recorded which). The clonotype was recovered from a woman in her sixties who had recovered from COVID-19. The CDR3 region has the DNA TGTGCCAGCAGGGCTAGACAGGGTCCCGGGGAGCTGTTTTTT. Encoded protein: CASRARQGPGELFF. The entire variable domain, with the rest obtained from reference TRBV9 and TRBJ2-2, is as follows: DSGVTQTPKHLITATGQRVTLRCSPRSGDLSVYWYQQSLDQGLQFLIQYYNGEERAKGNILERFSAQQFPDLHSELNLSSLELGDSALYFCASRARQGPGELFFGEGSRLTVL.